This T cell receptor beta chain emerged from a study of blood T cells in healthy people across ages. Study-level points and caveats: The study lacked donor CMV status, which possibly confounded expanded clonotype changes. It was found that TCR beta diversity correlated strongly with the percentage of naive T cells.

Regarding this clonotype: Its antigen remains unidentified.

Donors gave roughly 10 milliliters of peripheral blood apiece. The authors ran a second PCR of about 7 to 12 cycles using a sample-barcoded 5' primer and a J-beta primer mix. TCRdb re-analysed the 5' RACE reads in MiXCR, keeping a single row per CDR3 protein. The table includes around 1,900,000 distinct CDR3 sequences, around 42% detected once. This sequence was found in a human donor in good health. Sequences were obtained from blood.

The CDR3 DNA reads TGTGCCAGCAGCCAAGTTGCGGGGGAGTACAATGAGCAGTTCTTC. Encoded protein: CASSQVAGEYNEQFF. The rearrangement joins TRBV3-1 to TRBJ2-1; 7 bases align to TRBD2. J lost 4 bases, V lost 1 base, and 4 bases had no gene match. Looked up from germline, CDR1 is LGHDT and CDR2 is YNNKEL (reference sequence). CDR3 length: 15 residues.